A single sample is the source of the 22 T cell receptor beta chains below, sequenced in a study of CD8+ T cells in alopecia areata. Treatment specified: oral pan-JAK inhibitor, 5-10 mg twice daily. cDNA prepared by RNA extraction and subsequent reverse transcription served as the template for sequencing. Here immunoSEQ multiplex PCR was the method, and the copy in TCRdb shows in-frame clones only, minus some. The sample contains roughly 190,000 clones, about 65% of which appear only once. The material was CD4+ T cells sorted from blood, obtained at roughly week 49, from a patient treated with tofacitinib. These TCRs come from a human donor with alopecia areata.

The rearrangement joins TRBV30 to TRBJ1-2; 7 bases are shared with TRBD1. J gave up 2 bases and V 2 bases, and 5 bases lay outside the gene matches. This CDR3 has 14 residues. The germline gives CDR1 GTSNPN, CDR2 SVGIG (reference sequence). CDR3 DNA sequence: TGTGCCTGGAGTCGACCGGGACAGAACTATGGCTACACCTTC. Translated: CAWSRPGQNYGYTF.

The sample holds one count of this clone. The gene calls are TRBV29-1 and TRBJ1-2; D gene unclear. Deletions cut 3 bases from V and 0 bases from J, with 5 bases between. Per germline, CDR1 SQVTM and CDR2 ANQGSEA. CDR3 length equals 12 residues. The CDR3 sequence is CSVDRSNYGYTF. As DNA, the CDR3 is TGCAGCGTTGATCGGTCTAACTATGGCTACACCTTC.

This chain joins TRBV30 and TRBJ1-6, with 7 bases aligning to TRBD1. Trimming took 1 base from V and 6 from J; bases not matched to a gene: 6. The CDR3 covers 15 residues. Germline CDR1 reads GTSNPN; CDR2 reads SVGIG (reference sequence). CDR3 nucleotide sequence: TGTGCCTGGAGTGGACGGACAGGTTCTAATTCACCCCTCCACTTT. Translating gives CAWSGRTGSNSPLHF.

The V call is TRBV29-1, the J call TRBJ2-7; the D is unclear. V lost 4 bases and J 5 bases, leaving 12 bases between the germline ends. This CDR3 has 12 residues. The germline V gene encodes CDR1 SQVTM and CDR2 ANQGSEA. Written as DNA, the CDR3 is TGCAGCGTTGGTTCAGTGGTCCACGAGCAGTACTTC. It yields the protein CSVGSVVHEQYF.

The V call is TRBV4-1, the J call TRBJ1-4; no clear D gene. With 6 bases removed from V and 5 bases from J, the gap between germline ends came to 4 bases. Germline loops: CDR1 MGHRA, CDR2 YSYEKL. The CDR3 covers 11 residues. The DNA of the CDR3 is TGCGCCAGCAGTCAAAATGAAAAACTGTTTTTT. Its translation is CASSQNEKLFF.

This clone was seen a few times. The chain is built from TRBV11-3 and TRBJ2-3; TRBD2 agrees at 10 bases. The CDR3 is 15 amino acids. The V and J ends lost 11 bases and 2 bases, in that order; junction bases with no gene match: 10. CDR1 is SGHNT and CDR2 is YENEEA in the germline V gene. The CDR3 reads CASGASGGLTDTQYF. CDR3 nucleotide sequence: TGTGCCTCCGGGGCTAGCGGGGGCCTCACAGATACGCAGTATTTT.

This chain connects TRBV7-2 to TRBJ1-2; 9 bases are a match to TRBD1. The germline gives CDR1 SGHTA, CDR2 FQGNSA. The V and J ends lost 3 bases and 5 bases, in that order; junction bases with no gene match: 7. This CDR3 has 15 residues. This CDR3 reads CASSFDATGGYGYTF. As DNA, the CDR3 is TGTGCCAGCAGCTTCGACGCGACAGGGGGTTATGGCTACACCTTC. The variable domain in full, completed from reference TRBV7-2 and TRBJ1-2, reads GAGVSQSPSNKVTEKGKDVELRCDPISGHTALYWYRQSLGQGLEFLIYFQGNSAPDKSGLPSDRFSAERTGGSVSTLTIQRTQQEDSAVYLCASSFDATGGYGYTFGSGTRLTVV.

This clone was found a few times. CDR3 in amino acids: CASSREPNTEAFF. For the CDR3, the DNA is TGTGCCAGCTCACGTGAACCTAACACTGAAGCTTTCTTT. The V and J genes are TRBV18 and TRBJ1-1; D is unclear. Germline lookup yields CDR1 KGHSH and CDR2 LQKENI. This CDR3 is 13 amino acids long. Trimming took off 4 bases at V and 2 bases at J, with 8 bases between the two ends.

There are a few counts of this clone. CDR3 in amino acids: CASSPGHANTEAFF. DNA for the CDR3: TGTGCCAGCAGCCCGGGACACGCGAACACTGAAGCTTTCTTT. The chain uses TRBV7-2 and TRBJ1-1, with a weak D call TRBD1 (6 bases). The CDR3 has 14 amino acids. In germline, CDR1 is SGHTA, CDR2 FQGNSA. The germline V and J ends were trimmed by 5 bases and 1 base, with 11 bases remaining between them.

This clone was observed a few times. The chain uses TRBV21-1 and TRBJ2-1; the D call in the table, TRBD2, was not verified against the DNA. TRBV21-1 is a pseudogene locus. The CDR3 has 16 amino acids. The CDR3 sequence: CASSLKKPSAHNEQFF. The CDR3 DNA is TGTGCCAGCAGCCTAAAGAAGCCTAGCGCTCACAATGAGCAGTTCTTC.

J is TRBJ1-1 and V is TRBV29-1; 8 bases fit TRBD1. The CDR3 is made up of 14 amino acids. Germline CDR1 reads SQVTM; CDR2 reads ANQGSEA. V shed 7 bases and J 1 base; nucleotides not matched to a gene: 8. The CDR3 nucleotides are TGCAGCGCCCCGACAGGGGAGTGGAACACTGAAGCTTTCTTT. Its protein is CSAPTGEWNTEAFF.

CDR3 amino acids: CASGLVRLGGETQYF. The CDR3 nucleotides read TGTGCTAGTGGTTTGGTAAGACTAGGCGGAGAGACCCAGTACTTC. The V gene is TRBV12-5, the J gene TRBJ2-5, with TRBD2 as a possible D gene (6 bases). V shed 0 bases and J shed 4 bases, with 12 bases lying between them. Germline CDR1 is LGHNT and CDR2 is FRNRAP. This CDR3 contains 15 residues.

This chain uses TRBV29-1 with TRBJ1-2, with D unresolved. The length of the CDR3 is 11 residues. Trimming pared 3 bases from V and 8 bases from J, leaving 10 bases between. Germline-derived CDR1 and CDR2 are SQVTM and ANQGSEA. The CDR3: CSVDGGSGYTF. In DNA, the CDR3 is TGCAGCGTTGATGGAGGGAGCGGCTACACCTTC. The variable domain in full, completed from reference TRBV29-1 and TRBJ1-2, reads SAVISQKPSRDICQRGTSLTIQCQVDSQVTMMFWYRQQPGQSLTLIATANQGSEATYESGFVIDKFPISRPNLTFSTLTVSNMSPEDSSIYLCSVDGGSGYTFGSGTRLTVV.

The CDR3 bases are TGCAGCGTTGAAGCAGCCTTGAACACCGGGGAGCTGTTTTTT. As protein: CSVEAALNTGELFF. The chain joins TRBV29-1 to TRBJ2-2; D is uncertain. The CDR3 consists of 14 residues. Per germline, CDR1 SQVTM and CDR2 ANQGSEA. Between the trimmed V and J ends, which lost 1 base and 1 base, there was a span of 7 bases.

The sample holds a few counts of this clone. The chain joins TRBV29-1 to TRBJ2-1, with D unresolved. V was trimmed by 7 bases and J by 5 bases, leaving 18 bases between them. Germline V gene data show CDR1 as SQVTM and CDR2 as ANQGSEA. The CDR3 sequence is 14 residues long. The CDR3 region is CSASGVITHNEQFF. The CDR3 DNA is TGCAGCGCGAGTGGGGTTATAACTCACAATGAGCAGTTCTTC.

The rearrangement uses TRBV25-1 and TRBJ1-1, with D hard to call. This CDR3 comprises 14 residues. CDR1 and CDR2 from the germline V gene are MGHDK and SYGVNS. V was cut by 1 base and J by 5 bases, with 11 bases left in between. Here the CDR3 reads CASSESAGRTEAFF. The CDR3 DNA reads TGTGCCAGCAGTGAATCCGCGGGTCGAACTGAAGCTTTCTTT.

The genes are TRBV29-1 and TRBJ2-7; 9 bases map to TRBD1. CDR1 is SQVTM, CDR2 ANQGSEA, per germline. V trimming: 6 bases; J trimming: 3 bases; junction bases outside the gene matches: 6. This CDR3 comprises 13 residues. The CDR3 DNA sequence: TGCAGCGTGCCGGGACAGGGTATCTACGAGCAGTACTTC. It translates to CSVPGQGIYEQYF.

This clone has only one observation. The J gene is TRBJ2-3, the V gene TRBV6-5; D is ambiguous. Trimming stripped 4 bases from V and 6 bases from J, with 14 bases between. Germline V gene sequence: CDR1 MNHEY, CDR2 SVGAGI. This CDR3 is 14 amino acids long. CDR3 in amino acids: CASSSKRLGDTQYF. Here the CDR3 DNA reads TGTGCCAGCAGTTCTAAGCGACTGGGGGATACGCAGTATTTT.

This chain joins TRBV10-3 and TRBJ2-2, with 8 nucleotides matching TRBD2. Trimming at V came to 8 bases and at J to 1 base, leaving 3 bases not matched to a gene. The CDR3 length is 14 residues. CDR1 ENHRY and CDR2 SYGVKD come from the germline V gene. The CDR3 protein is CAIQAGGNTGELFF. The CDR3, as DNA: TGTGCCATCCAGGCGGGGGGGAACACCGGGGAGCTGTTTTTT.

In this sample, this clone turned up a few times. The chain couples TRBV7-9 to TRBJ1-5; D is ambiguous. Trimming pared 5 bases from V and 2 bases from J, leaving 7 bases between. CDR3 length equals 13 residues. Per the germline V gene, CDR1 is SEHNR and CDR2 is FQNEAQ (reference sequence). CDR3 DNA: TGTGCCAGCAGCCCTGGGGGCAATCAGCCCCAGCATTTT. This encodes CASSPGGNQPQHF.

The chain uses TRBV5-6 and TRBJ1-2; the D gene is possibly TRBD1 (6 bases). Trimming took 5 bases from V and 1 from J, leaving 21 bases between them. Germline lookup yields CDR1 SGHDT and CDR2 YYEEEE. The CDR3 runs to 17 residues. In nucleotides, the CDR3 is TGTGCCAGCAGTCTCCGAAGGGACATCCTATTTAACTATGGCTACACCTTC. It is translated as CASSLRRDILFNYGYTF.

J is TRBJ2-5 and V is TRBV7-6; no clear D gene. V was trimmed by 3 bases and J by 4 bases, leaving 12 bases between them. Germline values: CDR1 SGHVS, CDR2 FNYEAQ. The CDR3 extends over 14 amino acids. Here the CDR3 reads CASSLERVGETQYF. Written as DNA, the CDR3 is TGTGCCAGCAGCTTGGAAAGGGTCGGAGAGACCCAGTACTTC.